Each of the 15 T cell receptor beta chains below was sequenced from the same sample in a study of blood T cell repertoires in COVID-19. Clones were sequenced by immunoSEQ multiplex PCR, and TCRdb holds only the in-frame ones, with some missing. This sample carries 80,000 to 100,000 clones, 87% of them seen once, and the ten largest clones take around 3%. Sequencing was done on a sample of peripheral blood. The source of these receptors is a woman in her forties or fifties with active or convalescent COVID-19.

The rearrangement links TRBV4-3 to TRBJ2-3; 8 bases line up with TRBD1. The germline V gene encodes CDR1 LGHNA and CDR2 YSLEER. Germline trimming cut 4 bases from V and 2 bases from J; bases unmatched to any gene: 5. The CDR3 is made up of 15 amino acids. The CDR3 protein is CASSPRDRSTDTQYF. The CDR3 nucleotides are TGCGCCAGCAGCCCCCGGGACAGGTCCACAGATACGCAGTATTTT.

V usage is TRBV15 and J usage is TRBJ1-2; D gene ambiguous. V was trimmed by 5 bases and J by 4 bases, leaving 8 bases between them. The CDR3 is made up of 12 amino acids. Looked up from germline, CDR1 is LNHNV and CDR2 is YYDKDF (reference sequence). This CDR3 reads CATSQQSYGYTF. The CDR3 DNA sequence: TGTGCCACCAGCCAACAGTCCTATGGCTACACCTTC.

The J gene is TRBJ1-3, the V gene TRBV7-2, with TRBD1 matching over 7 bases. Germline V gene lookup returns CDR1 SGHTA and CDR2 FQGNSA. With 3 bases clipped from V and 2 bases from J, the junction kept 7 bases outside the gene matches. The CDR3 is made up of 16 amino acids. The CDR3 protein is CASSFSGTEAGNTIYF. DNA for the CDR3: TGTGCCAGCAGCTTCTCCGGGACAGAAGCTGGAAACACCATATATTTT.

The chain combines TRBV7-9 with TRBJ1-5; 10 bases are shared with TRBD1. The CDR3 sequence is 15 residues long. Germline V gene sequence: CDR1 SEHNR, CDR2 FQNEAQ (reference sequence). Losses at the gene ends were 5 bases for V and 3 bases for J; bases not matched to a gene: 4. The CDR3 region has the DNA TGTGCCAGCAGCCTTGGACAGGGGGTCAATCAGCCCCAGCATTTT. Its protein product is CASSLGQGVNQPQHF.

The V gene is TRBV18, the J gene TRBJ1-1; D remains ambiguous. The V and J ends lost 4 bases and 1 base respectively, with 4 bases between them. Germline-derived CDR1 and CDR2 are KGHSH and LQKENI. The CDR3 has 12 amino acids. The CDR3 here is CASSLQNTEAFF. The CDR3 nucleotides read TGTGCCAGCTCACTACAGAACACTGAAGCTTTCTTT.

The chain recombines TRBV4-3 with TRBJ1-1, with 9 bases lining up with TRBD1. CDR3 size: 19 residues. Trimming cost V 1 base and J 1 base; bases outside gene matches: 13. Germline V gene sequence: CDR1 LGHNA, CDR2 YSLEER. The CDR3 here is CASSQAMPLLTGGNTEAFF. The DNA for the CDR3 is TGCGCCAGCAGCCAAGCCATGCCGCTTCTGACAGGGGGGAACACTGAAGCTTTCTTT.

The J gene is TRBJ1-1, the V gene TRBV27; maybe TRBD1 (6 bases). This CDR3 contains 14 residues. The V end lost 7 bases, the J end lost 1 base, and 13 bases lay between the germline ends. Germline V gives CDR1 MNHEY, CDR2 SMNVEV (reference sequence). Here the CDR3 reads CASKLDRRNTEAFF. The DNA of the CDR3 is TGTGCCAGCAAACTCGACAGGCGGAACACTGAAGCTTTCTTT.

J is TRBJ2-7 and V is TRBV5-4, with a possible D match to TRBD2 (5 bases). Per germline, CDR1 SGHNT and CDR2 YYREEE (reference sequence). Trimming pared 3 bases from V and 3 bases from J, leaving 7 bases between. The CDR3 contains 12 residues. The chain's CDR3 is CASSSGYYEQYF. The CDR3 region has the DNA TGTGCCAGCAGCTCGGGGTACTACGAGCAGTACTTC.

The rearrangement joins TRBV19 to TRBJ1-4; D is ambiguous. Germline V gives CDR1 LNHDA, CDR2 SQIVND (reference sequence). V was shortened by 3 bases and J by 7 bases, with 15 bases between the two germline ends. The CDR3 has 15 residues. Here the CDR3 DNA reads TGTGCCAGTAGTATCAACACCGCGGGGAGTGAAAAACTGTTTTTT. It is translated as CASSINTAGSEKLFF.

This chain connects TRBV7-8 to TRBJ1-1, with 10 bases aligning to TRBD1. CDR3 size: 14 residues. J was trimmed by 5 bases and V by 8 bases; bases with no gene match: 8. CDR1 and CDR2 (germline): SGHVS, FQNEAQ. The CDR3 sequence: CASLPTGGYTEAFF. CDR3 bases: TGTGCCAGCCTCCCGACAGGGGGCTATACTGAAGCTTTCTTT.

CDR3 DNA: TGTGCCAGCAGTGACGAATCGGCGGCCTCGTTAAGAGGCTACACCTTC. Translation gives CASSDESAASLRGYTF. This chain links TRBV3-1 (or the pseudogene TRBV3-2) with TRBJ1-2, with unresolved D. With 6 bases removed from V and 8 bases from J, the gap between germline ends came to 25 bases. CDR3 length: 16 residues. Germline-derived CDR1 and CDR2 are LGHDT and YNNKEL (reference sequence).

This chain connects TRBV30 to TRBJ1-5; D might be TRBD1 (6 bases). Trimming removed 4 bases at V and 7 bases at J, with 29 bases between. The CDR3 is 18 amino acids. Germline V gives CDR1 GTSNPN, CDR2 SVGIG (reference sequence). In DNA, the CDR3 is TGTGCCTGGAATCCGGGTACAGGGATAGTCGAGGATCGGCAGCCCCAGCATTTT. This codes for CAWNPGTGIVEDRQPQHF.

CDR3 coding DNA: TGTGCCAGCACCTACCGGACTAGCTTTACGAATGAGCAGTTCTTC. It codes for CASTYRTSFTNEQFF. V gene TRBV6-6 combines with J gene TRBJ2-1; 8 nucleotides line up with TRBD2. J lost 7 bases, V lost 7 bases, and 12 bases had no gene match. The CDR3 runs to 15 residues. Germline values: CDR1 MNHNY, CDR2 SVGAGI (reference sequence).

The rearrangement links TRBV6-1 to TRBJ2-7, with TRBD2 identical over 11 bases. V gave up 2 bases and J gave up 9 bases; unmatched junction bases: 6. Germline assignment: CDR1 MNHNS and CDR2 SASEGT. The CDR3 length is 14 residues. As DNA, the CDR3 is TGTGCCAGCAGTGAAAGACTAGCGGGGACGGCGCAGTACTTC. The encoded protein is CASSERLAGTAQYF.

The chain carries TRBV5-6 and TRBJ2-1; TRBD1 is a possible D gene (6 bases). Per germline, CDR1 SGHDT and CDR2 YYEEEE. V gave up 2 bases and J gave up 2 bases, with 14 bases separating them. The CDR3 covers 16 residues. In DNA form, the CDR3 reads TGTGCCAGCAGCTTTTTGTCGACAGGAGCCTACAATGAGCAGTTCTTC. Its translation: CASSFLSTGAYNEQFF.